This T cell receptor beta chain derives from a study of OX40 agonist ivuxolimab in advanced cancers. A word on this clone: The antigen is undetermined.

Whole-study results and caveats: More expanded clones were found, on average, in CD8+ than in CD4+ T cells.

Profiled with immunoSEQ multiplex PCR; TCRdb holds only in-frame clones, not every one. Of 25,000 to 40,000 clones in the sample, about 93% were seen once. From germline, CDR1 is MNHEY and CDR2 SVGAGI. The J segment lost 11 bases and the V segment lost 6 bases, leaving 7 bases of the junction unmatched. This CDR3 is 12 amino acids long. This clonotype originated in an adult with an advanced solid tumor such as melanoma, head and neck, liver or kidney cancer. Sequences were derived from CD4+ or CD8+ T cells sorted from blood, sampled in a trial of the OX40 agonist ivuxolimab. V is TRBV6-5 and J is TRBJ2-3, with TRBD2 matching over 8 bases. CDR3 sequence reads: CASSTAGGGQYF. The CDR3 nucleotides read TGTGCCAGCAGCACCGCGGGGGGAGGGCAGTATTTT.